These 3 T cell receptor beta chains were sequenced from one sample in a study of CD8 T cells in Susac syndrome. When the RNA was reverse transcribed, random hexamers were used with an input of roughly 0.45 to 1 ug. TCRdb re-called the immunoSEQ multiplex PCR reads through MiXCR, storing one row per CDR3 protein. In the table there are approximately 190,000 distinct CDR3 sequences, more than 85% of which are singletons. The sequencing input was CD4+ T cells from PBMCs. These receptors were taken from a human donor with Susac syndrome.

CDR3 sequence: CASSPRTGQKNEQYF. The DNA of the CDR3 is TGTGCCAGCAGTCCCCGGACAGGGCAGAAGAACGAGCAGTACTTC. The chain recombines TRBV12-3 or TRBV12-4 with TRBJ2-7; 8 bases agree with TRBD1. CDR3 size: 15 residues. Trimming cost V 5 bases and J 5 bases; bases outside gene matches: 11.

This clonotype was seen only a few times. The V gene is TRBV9, the J gene TRBJ1-1; D is undetermined. The germline gives CDR1 SGDLS, CDR2 YYNGEE. This CDR3 comprises 14 residues. The V gene lost 4 bases and the J gene lost 4 bases, with 14 bases spanning the gap. The CDR3 nucleotides read TGTGCCAGCAGCTCTAGCCCCGGTGGCACTGAAGCTTTCTTT. This sequence encodes CASSSSPGGTEAFF.

This chain links TRBV6-2 or TRBV6-3 with TRBJ1-5, with D tentatively TRBD1 (5 bases). CDR1 is MNHEY and CDR2 is SVGEGT in the germline V gene. V was cut by 7 bases and J by 0 bases, with 10 bases left in between. The CDR3 length is 14 residues. The CDR3, as DNA: TGTGCCAGCACTCGGGGGATTAGCAATCAGCCCCAGCATTTT. Amino acids: CASTRGISNQPQHF.